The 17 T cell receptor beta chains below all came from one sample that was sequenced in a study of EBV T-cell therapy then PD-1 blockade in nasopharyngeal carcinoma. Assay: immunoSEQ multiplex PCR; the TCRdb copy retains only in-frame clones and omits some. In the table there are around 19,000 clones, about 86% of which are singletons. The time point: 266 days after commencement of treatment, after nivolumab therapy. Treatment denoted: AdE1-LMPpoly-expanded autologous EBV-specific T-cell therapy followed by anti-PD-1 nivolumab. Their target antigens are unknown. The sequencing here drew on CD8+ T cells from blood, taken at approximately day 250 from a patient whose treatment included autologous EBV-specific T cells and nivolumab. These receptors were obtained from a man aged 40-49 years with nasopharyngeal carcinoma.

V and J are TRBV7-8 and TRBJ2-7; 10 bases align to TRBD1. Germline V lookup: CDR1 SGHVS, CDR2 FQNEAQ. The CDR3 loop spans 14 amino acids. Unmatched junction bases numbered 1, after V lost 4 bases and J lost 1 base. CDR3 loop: CASSSGQGSYEQYF. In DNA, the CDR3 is TGTGCCAGCAGCTCGGGACAGGGGTCCTACGAGCAGTACTTC.

The CDR3 DNA follows: TGTGCCATCAGCCTGGACGGAGCGGGACCCCTCCACTTT. This encodes CAISLDGAGPLHF. The rearrangement uses TRBV10-3 and TRBJ1-6; D is undetermined. Germline V gene lookup returns CDR1 ENHRY and CDR2 SYGVKD. Trimming cost V 6 bases and J 12 bases, with 15 bases left between them. The CDR3 totals 13 residues.

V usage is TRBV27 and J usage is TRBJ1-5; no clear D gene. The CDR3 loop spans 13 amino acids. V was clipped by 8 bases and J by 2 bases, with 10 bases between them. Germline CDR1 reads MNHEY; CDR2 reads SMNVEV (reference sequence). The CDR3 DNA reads TGTGCCAGCGCCCTGATGGGCAATCAGCCCCAGCATTTT. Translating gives CASALMGNQPQHF.

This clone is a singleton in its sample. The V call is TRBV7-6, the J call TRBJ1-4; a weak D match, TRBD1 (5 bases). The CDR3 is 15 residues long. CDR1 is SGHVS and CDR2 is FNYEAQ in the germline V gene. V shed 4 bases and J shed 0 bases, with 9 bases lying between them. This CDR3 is CASSSKTATNEKLFF. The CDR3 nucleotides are TGTGCCAGCAGCTCAAAGACAGCAACTAATGAAAAACTGTTTTTT.

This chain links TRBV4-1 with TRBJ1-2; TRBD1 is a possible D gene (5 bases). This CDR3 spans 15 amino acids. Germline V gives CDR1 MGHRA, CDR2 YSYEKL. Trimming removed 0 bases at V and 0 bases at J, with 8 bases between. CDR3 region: CASSQEGRTNYGYTF. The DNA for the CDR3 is TGCGCCAGCAGCCAAGAGGGACGGACTAACTATGGCTACACCTTC.

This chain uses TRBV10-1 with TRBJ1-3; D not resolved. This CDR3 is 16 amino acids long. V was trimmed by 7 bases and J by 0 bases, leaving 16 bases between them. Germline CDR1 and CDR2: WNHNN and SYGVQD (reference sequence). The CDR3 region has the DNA TGCGCCAGCAACTCCCAGTGGTTGGCCTCTGGAAACACCATATATTTT. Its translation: CASNSQWLASGNTIYF.

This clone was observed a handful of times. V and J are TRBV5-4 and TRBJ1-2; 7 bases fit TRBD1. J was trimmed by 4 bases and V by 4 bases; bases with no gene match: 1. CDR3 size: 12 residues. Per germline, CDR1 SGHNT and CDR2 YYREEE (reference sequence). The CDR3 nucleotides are TGTGCCAGCAGCCCAGGGGGCTATGGCTACACCTTC. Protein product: CASSPGGYGYTF.

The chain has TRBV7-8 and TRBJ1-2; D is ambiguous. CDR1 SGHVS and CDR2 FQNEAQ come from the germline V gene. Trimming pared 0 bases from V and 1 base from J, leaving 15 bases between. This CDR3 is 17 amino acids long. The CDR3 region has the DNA TGTGCCAGCAGCTTAGCGATCCCAGCGACCTATAACTATGGCTACACCTTC. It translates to CASSLAIPATYNYGYTF.

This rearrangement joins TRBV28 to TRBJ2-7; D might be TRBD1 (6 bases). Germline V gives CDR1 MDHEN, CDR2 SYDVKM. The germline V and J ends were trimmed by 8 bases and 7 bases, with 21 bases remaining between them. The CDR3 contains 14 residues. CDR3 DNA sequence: TGTGCCAGCGCGAAGGAGACAGGCTACGAGGAGCAGTACTTC. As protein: CASAKETGYEEQYF.

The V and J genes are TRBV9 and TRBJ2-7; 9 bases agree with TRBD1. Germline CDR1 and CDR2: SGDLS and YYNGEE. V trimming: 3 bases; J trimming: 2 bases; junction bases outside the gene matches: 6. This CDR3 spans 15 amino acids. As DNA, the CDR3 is TGTGCCAGCAGCGAGGCCGGGACAGGGACCTACGAGCAGTACTTC. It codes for CASSEAGTGTYEQYF.

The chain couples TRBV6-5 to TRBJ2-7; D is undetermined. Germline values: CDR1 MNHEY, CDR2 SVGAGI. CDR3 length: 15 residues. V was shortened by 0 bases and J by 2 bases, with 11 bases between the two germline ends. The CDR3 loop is CASSYSLDEAYEQYF. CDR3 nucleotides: TGTGCCAGCAGTTACTCGCTAGACGAGGCCTACGAGCAGTACTTC.

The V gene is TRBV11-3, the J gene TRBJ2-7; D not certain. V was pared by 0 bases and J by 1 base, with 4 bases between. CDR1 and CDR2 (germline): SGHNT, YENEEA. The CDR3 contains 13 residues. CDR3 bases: TGTGCCAGCAGCTTAGACAGGTCCTACGAGCAGTACTTC. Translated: CASSLDRSYEQYF.

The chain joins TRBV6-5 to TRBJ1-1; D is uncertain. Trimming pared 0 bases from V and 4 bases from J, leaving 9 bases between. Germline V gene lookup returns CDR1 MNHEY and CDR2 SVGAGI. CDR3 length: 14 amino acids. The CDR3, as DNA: TGTGCCAGCAGTTACTCCCGGACCTTCACTGAAGCTTTCTTT. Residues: CASSYSRTFTEAFF.

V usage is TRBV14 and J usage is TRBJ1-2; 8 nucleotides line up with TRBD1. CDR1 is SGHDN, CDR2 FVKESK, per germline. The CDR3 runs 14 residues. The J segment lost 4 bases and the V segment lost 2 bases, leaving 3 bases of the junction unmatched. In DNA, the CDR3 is TGTGCCAGCAGCCAACTAGACAGGGGCTATGGCTACACCTTC. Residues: CASSQLDRGYGYTF.

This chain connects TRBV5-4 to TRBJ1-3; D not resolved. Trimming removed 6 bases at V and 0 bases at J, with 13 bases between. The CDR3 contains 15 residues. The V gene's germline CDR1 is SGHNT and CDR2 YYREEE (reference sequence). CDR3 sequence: CASMVAPSSGNTIYF. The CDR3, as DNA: TGTGCCAGCATGGTCGCGCCCAGCTCTGGAAACACCATATATTTT.

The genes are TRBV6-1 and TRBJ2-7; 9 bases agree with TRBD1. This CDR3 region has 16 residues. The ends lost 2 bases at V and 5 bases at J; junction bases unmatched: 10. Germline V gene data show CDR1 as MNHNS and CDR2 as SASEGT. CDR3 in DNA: TGTGCCAGCAGTGAACTTCCGGGACAGGGCGGCGACGAGCAGTACTTC. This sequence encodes CASSELPGQGGDEQYF.

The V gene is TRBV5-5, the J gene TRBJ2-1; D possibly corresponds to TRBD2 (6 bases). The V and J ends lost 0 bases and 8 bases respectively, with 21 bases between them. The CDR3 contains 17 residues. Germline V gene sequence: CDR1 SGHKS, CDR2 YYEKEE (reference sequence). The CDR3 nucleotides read TGTGCCAGCAGCTTGGGCCCTTACGGGCGGGATTTTGATGAGCAGTTCTTC. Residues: CASSLGPYGRDFDEQFF.